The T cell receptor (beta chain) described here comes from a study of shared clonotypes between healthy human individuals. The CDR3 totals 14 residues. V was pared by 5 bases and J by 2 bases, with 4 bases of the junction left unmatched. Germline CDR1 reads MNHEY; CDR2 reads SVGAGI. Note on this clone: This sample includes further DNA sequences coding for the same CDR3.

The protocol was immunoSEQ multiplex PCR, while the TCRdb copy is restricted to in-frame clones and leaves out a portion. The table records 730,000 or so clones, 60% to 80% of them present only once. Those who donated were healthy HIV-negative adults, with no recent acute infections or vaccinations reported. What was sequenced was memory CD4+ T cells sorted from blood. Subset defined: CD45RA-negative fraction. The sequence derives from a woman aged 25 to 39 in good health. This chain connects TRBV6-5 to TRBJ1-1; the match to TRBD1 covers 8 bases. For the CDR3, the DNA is TGTGCCAGCAGTATCGACAGGGGCAACACTGAAGCTTTCTTT. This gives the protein CASSIDRGNTEAFF.